This note documents a single TCR beta chain sequence. Antigen unknown. Trimming took 1 base from V and 8 from J; bases not matched to a gene: 9. Germline V gene data show CDR1 as SGHRS and CDR2 as YFSETQ. The CDR3 totals 15 residues. This entry comes from a study of radiotherapy plus CTLA-4 blockade in lung cancer. Study-level information: With 25% to 35% of patients having disease control, objective responses were seen in about 17%. Whole-study findings and limits: Blood saw expansion of tumor-derived TCR clones after radiotherapy plus ipilimumab. Per reports, early blood T cell clone dynamics, plus interferon-beta, forecast response most strongly.

Generated by immunoSEQ multiplex PCR, the TCRdb table keeps only in-frame clones and is missing some. The sample lists tens of thousands of clones; 65% to 85% were seen once. Focal radiation plus CTLA-4 blockade with ipilimumab was given to patients with chemo-refractory metastatic non-small-cell lung cancer. The source of this sequence is a human donor with non-small cell lung cancer who had stable disease on radiotherapy plus ipilimumab. The chain recombines TRBV5-1 with TRBJ2-1; 7 bases match TRBD1. The sequencing used peripheral blood, collected from a patient treated with radiotherapy plus ipilimumab. CDR3 sequence (DNA): TGCGCCAGCAGCTTGCCTACAGCGACAGGGCATGAGCAGTTCTTC. As protein: CASSLPTATGHEQFF.